The clone carrying this TCR beta chain was counted once. What it binds is not known. RNA amounts of roughly 0.45 to 1 ug underwent reverse transcription with random hexamers. Multiplex immunoSEQ PCR targeted 54 Vbeta and 13 Jbeta TCR beta segments. TCRdb re-called the immunoSEQ multiplex PCR reads with MiXCR, one entry per CDR3 protein. This table holds about 120,000 distinct CDR3 sequences, about 92% found once. This sample is part of a study of CD8 T cells in Susac syndrome. Findings and limits, study-wide: A relatively small number of individuals underwent TCR sequencing and HLA analysis.

The V gene's germline CDR1 is LNHDA and CDR2 SQIVND (reference sequence). CDR3 size: 13 residues. Trimming removed 5 bases from V and 7 bases from J, with 14 bases in between. Relapsing-remitting disease, either stable or active, was present in the treatment-naive patients who were the multiple sclerosis controls. V gene TRBV19 combines with J gene TRBJ2-5; no reliable D call. The source is a human donor with multiple sclerosis. Material: CD4+ T cells from PBMCs. CDR3 loop: CASSGPSDGTQYF. CDR3 DNA: TGTGCCAGTAGTGGGCCCTCCGACGGGACCCAGTACTTC. Drawing the rest from reference TRBV19 and TRBJ2-5, the complete variable domain is DGGITQSPKYLFRKEGQNVTLSCEQNLNHDAMYWYRQDPGQGLRLIYYSQIVNDFQKGDIAEGYSVSREKKESFPLTVTSAQKNPTAFYLCASSGPSDGTQYFGPGTRLLVL.